Here is one T cell receptor (beta chain) with its context. The antigen is undetermined. The data were taken from a study of monozygotic twins with inflammatory bowel disease. Study-wide results and caveats: Whether twins were concordant or discordant made no difference to repertoire similarity, possibly from limited power.

Germline-derived CDR1 and CDR2 are LGHNA and YSLEER. CDR3 length equals 15 residues. The template-switching step introduced UMIs that carried a 6-nucleotide sample barcode. One entry per CDR3 protein, without DNA, is what TCRdb gives after re-calling the 5' RACE reads. This sample contains about 450,000 distinct CDR3 sequences. The rearrangement joins TRBV4-3 to TRBJ2-3; TCRdb lists TRBD2, though no DNA is available to test this call. Sample: blood. The TCR originated in a human donor with ulcerative colitis or Crohn's disease, or a healthy co-twin of an affected twin (not recorded which). CDR3 protein: CASSQGGRERDTQYF.